Shown below are 7 T cell receptor beta chains from a single sample sequenced in a study of early T cells in non-severe SARS-CoV-2 infection. TCRdb recomputed calls from the 5' RACE reads with MiXCR, one row per CDR3 protein. This sample has about 52,000 distinct CDR3 sequences, with 6% to 7% found just once. Source material: whole blood. These receptors were taken from an adult who was a healthcare worker with PCR-confirmed SARS-CoV-2 infection or an uninfected control (not recorded which).

CDR3 DNA: TGTGCCAGCAAAGGCCTCGAGGGTGAGCAGTACTTC. Its translation: CASKGLEGEQYF. The chain carries TRBV28 and TRBJ2-7; TRBD2 might be the D (5 bases). The V and J ends lost 7 bases and 7 bases respectively, with 14 bases between them. Germline V gene lookup returns CDR1 MDHEN and CDR2 SYDVKM. The CDR3 covers 12 residues.

The table lists this clonotype with many counts. The chain employs TRBV20-1 and TRBJ2-1; D is unclear. This CDR3 spans 14 amino acids. V lost 1 base to trimming and J lost 3 bases, with 10 bases between them. Germline CDR1 reads DFQATT; CDR2 reads SNEGSKA (reference sequence). For the CDR3, the DNA is TGCAGTGCTAGAGGGACCAGCGACTACAATGAGCAGTTCTTC. This codes for CSARGTSDYNEQFF.

This clonotype occurred a few times. V and J are TRBV7-6 and TRBJ2-7; D possibly uses TRBD1 or TRBD2 (5 bases each). This CDR3 is 14 amino acids long. CDR1 is SGHVS, CDR2 FNYEAQ, per germline. Trimming pared 5 bases from V and 5 bases from J, leaving 16 bases between. CDR3 sequence: CASSPPSGTDEQYF. The CDR3 coding sequence is TGTGCCAGCAGCCCCCCGTCGGGGACGGACGAGCAGTACTTC.

This clonotype was detected ten times or more. J is TRBJ2-1 and V is TRBV24-1; D unresolved. Trimming removed 2 bases at V and 12 bases at J, with 19 bases between. Germline values: CDR1 KGHDR, CDR2 SFDVKD. CDR3 length: 15 amino acids. CDR3 bases: TGTGCCACCAGTGATTCGGCCCGAAACCCTGGTGGGCAGTTCTTC. Protein: CATSDSARNPGGQFF.

This clonotype showed up just a few times. The chain uses TRBV4-3 and TRBJ2-7; no clear D gene. Trimming took off 2 bases at V and 3 bases at J, with 14 bases between the two ends. This CDR3 spans 15 amino acids. The germline gives CDR1 LGHNA, CDR2 YSLEER. CDR3 nucleotide sequence: TGCGCCAGCAGCCAAACCAGACAACTCAACTACGAGCAGTACTTC. It is translated as CASSQTRQLNYEQYF.

This clonotype was detected ten times or more. The J gene is TRBJ2-7, the V gene TRBV7-9, with D possibly being TRBD1 (6 bases). The V and J ends lost 5 bases and 5 bases respectively, with 16 bases between them. CDR3 length: 14 amino acids. Germline V gene lookup returns CDR1 SEHNR and CDR2 FQNEAQ (reference sequence). The CDR3 reads CASSNLQGIHEQYF. DNA for the CDR3: TGTGCCAGCAGCAACCTGCAGGGGATACACGAGCAGTACTTC.

This clonotype was found a few times. The chain joins TRBV12-3 or TRBV12-4 to TRBJ1-5; D is perhaps TRBD1 (6 bases). Trimming pared 6 bases from V and 6 bases from J, leaving 12 bases between. This CDR3 has 13 amino acids. As DNA, the CDR3 is TGTGCCAGCAGCCCTACAGGGATTCAGCCCCAGCATTTT. This codes for CASSPTGIQPQHF.